This section outlines one T cell receptor (beta chain) sequence together with its context. What it recognizes is unknown. TCRdb reprocessed the RT-PCR reads via MiXCR and lists one record per CDR3 protein. The sample contains about 780,000 distinct CDR3 sequences, roughly 20% of which appear only once. This sample is part of a study of response to subunit inactivated influenza vaccine. Study conclusions and caveats: Authors proposed each seasonal influenza vaccination draws in few new T cells.

The clonotype was recovered from a man aged 50-59 years who received an inactivated influenza vaccine. The material was PBMCs from blood, obtained less than 6 days after vaccination.

CDR3 nucleotide sequence: TGTGCCAGCCGGGGGGGTCGCCTTCAAGAGACCCAGTACTTC. Translated: CASRGGRLQETQYF. The rearrangement joins TRBV28 to TRBJ2-5; TRBD2 aligns across 8 bases. Germline CDR1 is MDHEN and CDR2 is SYDVKM. This CDR3 has 14 amino acids. With V trimmed by 8 bases and J by 2 bases, 7 bases remained unmatched.